The clone carrying this T cell receptor (beta chain) was observed many times. The antigen is undetermined. The data derive from a study of T-cell reconstitution after alpha-beta-depleted transplantation in children. Overall study results and limits: Some patients' high day-60 TCRbeta diversity was traced to surviving recipient T cells and thymic progenitors. About two months after transplant, alpha-beta T cells reportedly came from several hundred expanded graft clones. After one year, T-cell counts and TCRbeta diversity mostly came from new T cells.

For TCRbeta, the library was prepared with unique molecular identifiers. TCRdb re-called the PCR reads with MiXCR, one entry per CDR3 protein. The sample shows around 700,000 distinct CDR3 sequences, 10% to 15% of them seen only once. Germline V lookup: CDR1 SQVTM, CDR2 ANQGSEA. CDR3 size: 14 residues. V was pared by 1 base and J by 0 bases, with 6 bases between. The chain uses TRBV29-1 and TRBJ2-2; D is perhaps TRBD2 (6 bases). Sample: PBMCs, taken before TCRalphabeta/CD19-depleted stem cell transplant. The receptor was isolated from a girl aged 2 to 9 with congenital amegakaryocytic thrombocytopenia, due to receive a stem cell transplant. The CDR3: CSVEAGANTGELFF. Here the CDR3 DNA reads TGCAGCGTTGAAGCGGGAGCGAACACCGGGGAGCTGTTTTTT.